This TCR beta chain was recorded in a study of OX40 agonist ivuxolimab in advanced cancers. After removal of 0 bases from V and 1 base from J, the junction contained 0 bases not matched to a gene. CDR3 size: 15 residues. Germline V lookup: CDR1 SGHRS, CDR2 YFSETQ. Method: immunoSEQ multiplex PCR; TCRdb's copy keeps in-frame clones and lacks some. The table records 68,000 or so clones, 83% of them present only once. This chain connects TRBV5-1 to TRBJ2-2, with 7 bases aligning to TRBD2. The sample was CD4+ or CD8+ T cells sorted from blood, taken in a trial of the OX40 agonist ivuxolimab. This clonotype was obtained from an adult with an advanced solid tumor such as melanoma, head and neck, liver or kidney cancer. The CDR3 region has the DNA TGCGCCAGCAGCTTGGGCGGGAGGAACACCGGGGAGCTGTTTTTT. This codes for CASSLGGRNTGELFF.